These T cell receptor beta chains were read from a single sample in a study of cytomegalovirus exposure and HLA in healthy donors. Clones were sequenced by immunoSEQ multiplex PCR, and TCRdb holds only the in-frame ones, with some missing. Of fewer than 130,000 clones listed, around two thirds are singletons. The sample comprised PBMCs. The receptors originated from a man aged 45-60 years in good health and CMV-seropositive. Both conserved end residues are part of each CDR3. Each record gives: V gene, J gene, CDR3 protein.

V gene: TRBV5-1; J gene: TRBJ1-6; CDR3 protein: CASSLELQGGGSPLHF
V gene: TRBV9; J gene: TRBJ2-7; CDR3 protein: CASSPGTGPYEQYF
V gene: TRBV10-3; J gene: TRBJ1-6; CDR3 protein: CAIRGAGVSSPLHF
V gene: TRBV6-6; J gene: TRBJ2-5; CDR3 protein: CASSYPQSGKETQYF
V gene: TRBV5-4; J gene: TRBJ2-1; CDR3 protein: CASSPVAFISYNEQFF
V gene: TRBV5-4; J gene: TRBJ2-3; CDR3 protein: CASSLAEGSVGQDTQYF
V gene: TRBV9; J gene: TRBJ2-2; CDR3 protein: CASSPSGETGELFF
V gene: TRBV7-7; J gene: TRBJ2-5; CDR3 protein: CASSPGSAGEGETQYF
V gene: TRBV4-2; J gene: TRBJ1-2; CDR3 protein: CASSQARSWSRDGYTF
V gene: TRBV29-1; J gene: TRBJ2-2; CDR3 protein: CSVVSSRGAGELFF
V gene: TRBV6-5; J gene: TRBJ1-2; CDR3 protein: CASSYLEQGGYTF
V gene: TRBV6-5; J gene: TRBJ1-1; CDR3 protein: CASSYLGQGGTEAFF
V gene: TRBV6-5; J gene: TRBJ2-3; CDR3 protein: CASSPLGTGSFTQYF
V gene: TRBV2; J gene: TRBJ2-2; CDR3 protein: CASMYGTGGVGELFF
V gene: TRBV12-5; J gene: TRBJ2-7; CDR3 protein: CASGLSGSREQYF
V gene: TRBV7-8; J gene: TRBJ1-1; CDR3 protein: CVSTGSGTVAEAFF
V gene: TRBV12-2; J gene: TRBJ1-6; CDR3 protein: CASRPLGTHRGNYNSPLHF
V gene: TRBV11-3; J gene: TRBJ2-2; CDR3 protein: CASSFGTGNTGELFF
V gene: TRBV19; J gene: TRBJ1-1; CDR3 protein: CASSREEGRATEAFF
V gene: TRBV2; J gene: TRBJ1-6; CDR3 protein: CASKGDESPLHF
V gene: TRBV10-2; J gene: TRBJ2-7; CDR3 protein: CASSEPGLADEQYF
V gene: TRBV5-6; J gene: TRBJ1-1; CDR3 protein: CASSFGGGLNTEAFF
V gene: TRBV5-1; J gene: TRBJ1-2; CDR3 protein: CASSLGQGGGYTF
V gene: TRBV27; J gene: TRBJ1-5; CDR3 protein: CASSLRGDQPQHF
V gene: TRBV2; J gene: TRBJ1-2; CDR3 protein: CASSELGQGEGYTF
V gene: TRBV5-5; J gene: TRBJ1-1; CDR3 protein: CASSLGQGRGTEAFF